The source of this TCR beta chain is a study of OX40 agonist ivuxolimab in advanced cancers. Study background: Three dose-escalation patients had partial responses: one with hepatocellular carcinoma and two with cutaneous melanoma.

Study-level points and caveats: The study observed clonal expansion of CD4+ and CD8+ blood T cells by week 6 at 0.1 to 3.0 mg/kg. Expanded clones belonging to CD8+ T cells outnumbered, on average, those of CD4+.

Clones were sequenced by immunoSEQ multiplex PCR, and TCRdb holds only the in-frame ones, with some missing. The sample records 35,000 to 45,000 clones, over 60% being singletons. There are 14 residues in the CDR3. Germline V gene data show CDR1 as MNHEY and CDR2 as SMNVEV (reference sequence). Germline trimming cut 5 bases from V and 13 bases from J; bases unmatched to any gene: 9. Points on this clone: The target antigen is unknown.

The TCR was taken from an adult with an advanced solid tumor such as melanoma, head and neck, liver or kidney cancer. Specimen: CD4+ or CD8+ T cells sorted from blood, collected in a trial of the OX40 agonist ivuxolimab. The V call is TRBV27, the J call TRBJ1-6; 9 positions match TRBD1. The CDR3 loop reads CASSLIDRGGPLHF. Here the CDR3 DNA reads TGTGCCAGCAGTCTCATTGACAGGGGGGGTCCCCTCCACTTT.